A single sample is the source of the 23 T cell receptor beta chains below, sequenced in a study of cytomegalovirus exposure and HLA in healthy donors. Both 60 Vbeta primers and 13 Jbeta primers went into the PCR. TCRdb keeps only in-frame clones here, not all; method: immunoSEQ multiplex PCR. This table holds about 82,000 clones, roughly 70% found once. The sample comprised PBMCs. The receptor source for this set is a man aged 25 to 40 in good health and CMV-seropositive.

This chain connects TRBV4-2 to TRBJ1-5; TRBD1 matches 8 bases. After removal of 3 bases from V and 1 base from J, the junction contained 2 bases not matched to a gene. The germline gives CDR1 LGHNA, CDR2 YNFKEQ. This CDR3 is 15 amino acids long. The CDR3 loop reads CASSQGQASNQPQHF. The DNA for the CDR3 is TGTGCCAGCAGCCAGGGACAGGCGAGCAATCAGCCCCAGCATTTT.

The chain carries TRBV7-8 and TRBJ2-2, with a possible D match to TRBD2 (5 bases). Trimming pared 5 bases from V and 6 bases from J, leaving 7 bases between. From germline, CDR1 is SGHVS and CDR2 FQNEAQ. The CDR3 loop spans 12 amino acids. The CDR3 protein is CASSARAGELFF. DNA for the CDR3: TGTGCCAGCAGCGCGCGGGCCGGGGAGCTGTTTTTT.

This clone was counted only a few times. CDR3 nucleotides: TGTGCCAGCAGTGAATGGGGAACAGGGGGGCCAAACACTGAAGCTTTCTTT. Its protein is CASSEWGTGGPNTEAFF. This chain joins TRBV25-1 and TRBJ1-1; 8 bases fit TRBD1. Trimming at V came to 1 base and at J to 2 bases, leaving 9 bases not matched to a gene. The germline gives CDR1 MGHDK, CDR2 SYGVNS. The CDR3 covers 17 residues.

The CDR3 loop reads CASSTRGSQGGEQYF. The CDR3 bases are TGTGCCAGCAGCACTAGGGGTTCTCAAGGGGGCGAGCAGTACTTC. The V call is TRBV7-2, the J call TRBJ2-7, with a tentative D call TRBD1 (6 bases). This CDR3 is 15 amino acids long. V was clipped by 5 bases and J by 6 bases, with 20 bases between them. The germline V gene encodes CDR1 SGHTA and CDR2 FQGNSA.

This sequence joins TRBV4-2 and TRBJ1-2; 7 bases map to TRBD1. The CDR3 has 14 amino acids. Germline CDR1 reads LGHNA; CDR2 reads YNFKEQ. With V trimmed by 4 bases and J by 6 bases, 8 bases remained unmatched. CDR3 DNA: TGTGCCAGCAGCCTCACCCAAGGGGGCCATGGCTACACCTTC. It codes for CASSLTQGGHGYTF.

DNA of the CDR3: TGTGCCAGCAGTCCGACAGGGAGCTCCTACGAGCAGTACTTC. Translation: CASSPTGSSYEQYF. This rearrangement joins TRBV27 to TRBJ2-7; the match to TRBD1 covers 7 bases. V lost 5 bases, J lost 0 bases, and 4 bases stayed unmatched. The CDR3 covers 14 residues. Per germline, CDR1 MNHEY and CDR2 SMNVEV (reference sequence).

The V call is TRBV20-1, the J call TRBJ2-7; D not certain. This CDR3 contains 11 residues. V was shortened by 8 bases and J by 7 bases, with 15 bases between the two germline ends. CDR1 and CDR2 (germline): DFQATT, SNEGSKA (reference sequence). CDR3 amino acids: CSPGRAEEQYF. The CDR3 region has the DNA TGCAGTCCTGGTCGCGCCGAAGAGCAGTACTTC.

This clone was found a few times. The chain links TRBV5-1 to TRBJ2-1; 9 positions agree with TRBD2. Germline-derived CDR1 and CDR2 are SGHRS and YFSETQ. The CDR3 totals 16 residues. V was clipped by 0 bases and J by 4 bases; unmatched bases: 5. CDR3 amino acids: CASSLVRLAVYNEQFF. The CDR3 DNA is TGCGCCAGCAGCTTGGTAAGACTAGCGGTATACAATGAGCAGTTCTTC.

The rearrangement uses TRBV15 and TRBJ1-2; D gene unclear. The germline CDR1 and CDR2 sequences are LNHNV and YYDKDF (reference sequence). This CDR3 region has 16 residues. V lost 0 bases, J lost 3 bases, and 14 bases lay in between. CDR3 loop: CATSRDRSRRHYGYTF. CDR3 coding DNA: TGTGCCACCAGCAGAGATCGAAGTAGGAGGCACTATGGCTACACCTTC.

The chain combines TRBV7-9 with TRBJ1-1, with no clear D. CDR3 length equals 14 residues. CDR1 is SEHNR, CDR2 FQNEAQ, per germline (reference sequence). V gave up 5 bases and J gave up 0 bases, with 10 bases separating them. CDR3 residues: CASSTTRMNTEAFF. As DNA, the CDR3 is TGTGCCAGCAGCACTACACGGATGAACACTGAAGCTTTCTTT.

This clone showed up just a few times. The chain has TRBV28 and TRBJ2-6; D is perhaps TRBD2 (7 bases). Germline V gives CDR1 MDHEN, CDR2 SYDVKM. The V gene lost 10 bases and the J gene lost 0 bases, with 13 bases spanning the gap. The CDR3 has 15 residues. The CDR3 sequence is CATSRGGSGANVLTF. The CDR3 bases are TGTGCCACCTCGAGGGGGGGCTCTGGGGCCAACGTCCTGACTTTC.

The chain links TRBV27 to TRBJ2-1; 15 bases line up with TRBD2. The germline V gene has CDR1 MNHEY and CDR2 SMNVEV (reference sequence). J was trimmed by 8 bases and V by 3 bases; bases with no gene match: 5. The CDR3 is made up of 16 amino acids. CDR3 nucleotide sequence: TGTGCCAGCAGTTTCGGCGGGACTAGCGGGGGGTATGAGCAGTTCTTC. It is translated as CASSFGGTSGGYEQFF.

As for this clone: The identical CDR3 is also encoded by other nucleotide sequences in the sample. This sequence joins TRBV7-6 and TRBJ2-7; TRBD1 aligns across 8 bases. V lost 6 bases to trimming and J lost 2 bases; unmatched junction nucleotides: 6. Looked up from germline, CDR1 is SGHVS and CDR2 is FNYEAQ. CDR3 size: 14 residues. The CDR3: CASSLDRGPYEQYF. DNA for the CDR3: TGTGCCAGCAGTCTTGACAGGGGTCCCTACGAGCAGTACTTC.

This clone has more than one count but fewer than ten. J is TRBJ2-7 and V is TRBV18; D perhaps matches TRBD1 (5 bases). Between the trimmed V and J ends, which lost 6 bases and 7 bases, there was a span of 13 bases. This CDR3 region has 12 residues. Per germline, CDR1 KGHSH and CDR2 LQKENI. CDR3 sequence: CASSTSPGEQYF. The CDR3, as DNA: TGTGCCAGCTCGACGTCACCAGGGGAGCAGTACTTC. The full variable domain, in which reference TRBV18 and TRBJ2-7 provide the parts outside the CDR3, is NAGVMQNPRHLVRRRGQEARLRCSPMKGHSHVYWYRQLPEEGLKFMVYLQKENIIDESGMPKERFSAEFPKEGPSILRIQQVVRGDSAAYFCASSTSPGEQYFGPGTRLTVT.

The chain combines TRBV5-1 with TRBJ2-3, with D possibly matching TRBD1 (6 bases). V dropped 3 bases and J dropped 6 bases, with 14 bases sitting between them. The CDR3 loop spans 14 amino acids. Germline V gene sequence: CDR1 SGHRS, CDR2 YFSETQ. DNA of the CDR3: TGCGCCAGCAGCTCCTTACTCCAGGGGGATACGCAGTATTTT. Protein sequence: CASSSLLQGDTQYF.

The chain combines TRBV28 with TRBJ1-5; tentative D call: TRBD1 (6 bases). Germline CDR1 is MDHEN and CDR2 is SYDVKM. V was shortened by 2 bases and J by 2 bases, with 7 bases between the two germline ends. CDR3 size: 14 residues. This CDR3 is CASSLEGGNQPQHF. DNA of the CDR3: TGTGCCAGCAGTTTAGAGGGGGGCAATCAGCCCCAGCATTTT.

On this clone itself: One end of the junction fails to match germline, which may point to a read error. The genes are TRBV6-5 and TRBJ1-2, with TRBD1 matching over 9 bases. CDR3 length: 13 amino acids. Looked up from germline, CDR1 is MNHEY and CDR2 is SVGAGI. Written as DNA, the CDR3 is TGTGCCAGCAGATCGGACAGGGGCTATGGCTACCCCTTC. Translated, it gives CASRSDRGYGYPF.

The chain combines TRBV7-6 with TRBJ1-3; weak D call: TRBD1 (5 bases). CDR3 length equals 15 residues. Germline-derived CDR1 and CDR2 are SGHVS and FNYEAQ. Trimming took 5 bases from V and 0 from J, leaving 11 bases between them. CDR3 sequence reads: CASSLTGYSGNTIYF. Written as DNA, the CDR3 is TGTGCCAGCAGCCTTACAGGCTACTCTGGAAACACCATATATTTT. Using reference TRBV7-6 and TRBJ1-3 for the parts outside the CDR3, the full variable domain is GAGVSQSPRYKVTKRGQDVALRCDPISGHVSLYWYRQALGQGPEFLTYFNYEAQQDKSGLPNDRFSAERPEGSISTLTIQRTEQRDSAMYRCASSLTGYSGNTIYFGEGSWLTVV.

This clone was counted only a few times. The gene calls are TRBV4-1 and TRBJ2-2; no reliable D call. V was cut by 1 base and J by 6 bases, with 15 bases left in between. The CDR3 is 16 amino acids. Germline V gene lookup returns CDR1 MGHRA and CDR2 YSYEKL. The CDR3 coding sequence is TGCGCCAGCAGCCAAGCGAATCTAGTTGTTGCCGGGGAGCTGTTTTTT. It translates to CASSQANLVVAGELFF.

The chain's CDR3 is CASSLGIKGRRTGELFF. Written as DNA, the CDR3 is TGTGCCAGCAGCTTGGGAATTAAGGGGAGGAGGACCGGGGAGCTGTTTTTT. The rearrangement links TRBV5-4 to TRBJ2-2; D is perhaps TRBD2 (6 bases). Germline values: CDR1 SGHNT, CDR2 YYREEE (reference sequence). Deletions cut 0 bases from V and 5 bases from J, with 17 bases between. CDR3 length: 17 amino acids.

The V call is TRBV29-1, the J call TRBJ2-5; TRBD2 matches at 7 bases. J gave up 11 bases and V 5 bases, and 14 bases lay outside the gene matches. Germline V gene sequence: CDR1 SQVTM, CDR2 ANQGSEA. The CDR3 runs 13 residues. CDR3 in DNA: TGCAGCGTTCGGACCGTGTTGGGGGGGGAGCAGTACTTC. This codes for CSVRTVLGGEQYF.

This clone was found once. The CDR3, as DNA: TGTGCCAGCAGACCGGACAGGGGGCATTCCGAGCAGTACTTC. It specifies CASRPDRGHSEQYF. The V call is TRBV11-2, the J call TRBJ2-7; TRBD1 agrees at 11 bases. This CDR3 is built from 14 residues. V shed 6 bases, J shed 6 bases, and the junction held 7 bases outside the gene matches. Germline lookup yields CDR1 SGHAT and CDR2 FQNNGV.

DNA for the CDR3: TGTGCCATCAGGCAGACAGGAGAACTTAGAGAGCAGTACTTC. Its translation: CAIRQTGELREQYF. V gene TRBV10-3 combines with J gene TRBJ2-7, with D possibly TRBD1 on 6 matching bases. The CDR3 covers 14 residues. Germline values: CDR1 ENHRY, CDR2 SYGVKD. Trimming removed 6 bases at V and 7 bases at J, with 19 bases between.